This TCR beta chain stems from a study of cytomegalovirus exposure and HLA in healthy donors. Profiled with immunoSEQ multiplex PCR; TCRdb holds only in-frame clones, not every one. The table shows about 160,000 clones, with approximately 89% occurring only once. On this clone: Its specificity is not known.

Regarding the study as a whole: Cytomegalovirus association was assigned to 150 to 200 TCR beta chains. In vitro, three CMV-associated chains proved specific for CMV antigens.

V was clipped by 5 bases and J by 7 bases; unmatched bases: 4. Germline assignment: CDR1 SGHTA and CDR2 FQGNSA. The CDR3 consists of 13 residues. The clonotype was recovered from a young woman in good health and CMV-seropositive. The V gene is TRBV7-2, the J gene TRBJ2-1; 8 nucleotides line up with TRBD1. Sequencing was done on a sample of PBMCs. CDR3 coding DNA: TGTGCCAGCAGCGCGGACAGGGTAAATGAGCAGTTCTTC. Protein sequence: CASSADRVNEQFF.